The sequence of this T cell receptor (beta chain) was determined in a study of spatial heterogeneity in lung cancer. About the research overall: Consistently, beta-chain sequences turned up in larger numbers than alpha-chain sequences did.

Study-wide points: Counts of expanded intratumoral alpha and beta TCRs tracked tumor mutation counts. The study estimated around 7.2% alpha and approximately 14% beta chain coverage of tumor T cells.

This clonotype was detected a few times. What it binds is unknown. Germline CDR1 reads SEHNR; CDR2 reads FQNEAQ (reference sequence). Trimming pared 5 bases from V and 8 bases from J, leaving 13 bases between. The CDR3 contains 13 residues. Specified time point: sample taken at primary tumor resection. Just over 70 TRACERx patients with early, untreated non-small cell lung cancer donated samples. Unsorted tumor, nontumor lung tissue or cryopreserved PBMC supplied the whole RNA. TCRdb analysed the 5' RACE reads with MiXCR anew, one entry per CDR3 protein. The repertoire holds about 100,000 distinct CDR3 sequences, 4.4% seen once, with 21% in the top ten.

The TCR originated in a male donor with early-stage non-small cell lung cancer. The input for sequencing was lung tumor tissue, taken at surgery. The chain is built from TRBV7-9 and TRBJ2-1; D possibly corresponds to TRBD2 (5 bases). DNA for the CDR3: TGTGCCAGCAGCCTGGTGGGTAGCGATGAGCAGTTCTTC. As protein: CASSLVGSDEQFF.